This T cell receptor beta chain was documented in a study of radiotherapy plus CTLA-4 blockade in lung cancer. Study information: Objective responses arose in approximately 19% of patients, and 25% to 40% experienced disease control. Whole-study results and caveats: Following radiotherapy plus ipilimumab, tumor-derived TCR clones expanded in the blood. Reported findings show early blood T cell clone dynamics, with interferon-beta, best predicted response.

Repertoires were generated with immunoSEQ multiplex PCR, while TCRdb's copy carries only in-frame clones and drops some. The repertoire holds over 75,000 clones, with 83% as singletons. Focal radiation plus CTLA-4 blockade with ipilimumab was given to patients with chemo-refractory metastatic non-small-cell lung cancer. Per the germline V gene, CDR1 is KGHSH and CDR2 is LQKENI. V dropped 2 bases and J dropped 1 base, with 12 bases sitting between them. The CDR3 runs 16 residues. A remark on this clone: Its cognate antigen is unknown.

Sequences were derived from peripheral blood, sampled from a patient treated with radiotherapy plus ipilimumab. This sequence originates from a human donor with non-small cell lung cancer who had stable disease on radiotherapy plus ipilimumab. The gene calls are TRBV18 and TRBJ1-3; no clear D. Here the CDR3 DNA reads TGTGCCAGCTCACCAGTACAGAAGTCTTCTGGAAACACCATATATTTT. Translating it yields CASSPVQKSSGNTIYF.